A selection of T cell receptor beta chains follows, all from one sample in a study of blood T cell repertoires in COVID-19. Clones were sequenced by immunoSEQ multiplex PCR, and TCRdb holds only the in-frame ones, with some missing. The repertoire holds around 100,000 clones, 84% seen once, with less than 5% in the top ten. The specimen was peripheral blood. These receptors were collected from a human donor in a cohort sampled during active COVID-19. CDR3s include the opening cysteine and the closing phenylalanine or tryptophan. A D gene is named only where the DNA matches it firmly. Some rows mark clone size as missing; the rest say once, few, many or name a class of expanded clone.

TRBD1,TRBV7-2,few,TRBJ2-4,TGTGCCAGCAGCTTGGGCGGGACAGGGAATTTGGACATTCAGTACTTC,CASSLGGTGNLDIQYF
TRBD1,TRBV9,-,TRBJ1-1,TGTGCCAGCAGCCCGACAGGGACCACTGAAGCTTTCTTT,CASSPTGTTEAFF
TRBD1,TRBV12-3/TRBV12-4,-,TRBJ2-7,TGTGCCAGCAGTCCGGGACAGCGTACGCGGCAGTACTTC,CASSPGQRTRQYF
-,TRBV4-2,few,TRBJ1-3,TGTGCCAGCAGCCAAGATAGGAGGGGTCAGAGCTCTGGAAACACCATATATTTT,CASSQDRRGQSSGNTIYF
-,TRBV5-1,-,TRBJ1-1,TGCGCCAGCAGAGTGGGGCCCGCAGGTGAAGCTTTCTTT,CASRVGPAGEAFF
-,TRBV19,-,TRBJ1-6,TGTGCCAGTAGTATTGGAGGGGGGGACTCACCCCTCCACTTT,CASSIGGGDSPLHF
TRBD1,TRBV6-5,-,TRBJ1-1,TGTGCCAGCAGGGCAGGGGGCACTGAAGCTTTCTTT,CASRAGGTEAFF
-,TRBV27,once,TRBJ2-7,TGTGCCAGCAGTCCAGGGGGGCGGTATGGCACCTACGAGCAGTACTTC,CASSPGGRYGTYEQYF
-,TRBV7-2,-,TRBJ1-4,TGTGCCAGCAGCTTAGCGCCTAATACGGGGGGAAGATTTGAAAAACTGTTTTTT,CASSLAPNTGGRFEKLFF
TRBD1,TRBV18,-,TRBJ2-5,TGTGCCAGCTCACCACGACAGGGCGCGTGGGAGACCCAGTACTTC,CASSPRQGAWETQYF
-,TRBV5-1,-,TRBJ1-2,TGCGCCAGCAGCTTCGGTTCCGGTGGCTACACCTTC,CASSFGSGGYTF
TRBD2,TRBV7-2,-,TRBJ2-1,TGTGCCAGCAGCTTAGGGCCTAGCGGGGAGCAGTTCTTC,CASSLGPSGEQFF
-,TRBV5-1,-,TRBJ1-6,TGCGCCAGCAGCCAAGGGGGTAATAATTCACCCCTCCACTTT,CASSQGGNNSPLHF
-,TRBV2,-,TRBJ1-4,TGTGCCAGCAGTGATCGAGGGTATGCGGAAAAACTGTTTTTT,CASSDRGYAEKLFF
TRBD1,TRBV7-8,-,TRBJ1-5,TGTGCCAGCAGCACCAAAGCCGGGACAGGGGGCTTTAGCAATCAGCCCCAGCATTTT,CASSTKAGTGGFSNQPQHF
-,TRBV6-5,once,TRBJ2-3,TGTGCCAGCACCCCGGTCTGGGGGGGCACAGATACGCAGTATTTT,CASTPVWGGTDTQYF
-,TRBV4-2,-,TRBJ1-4,TGTGCCAGCAGCCAAGAACGCACAAACAGTAATGAAAAACTGTTTTTT,CASSQERTNSNEKLFF
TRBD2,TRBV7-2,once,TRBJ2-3,TGTGCCAGCAGCTTAGTTTTTAGCGGGTTGGGCACAGATACGCAGTATTTT,CASSLVFSGLGTDTQYF
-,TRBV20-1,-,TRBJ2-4,TGCAGTGCTAGTTCGGGGATCCAGTACTTC,CSASSGIQYF
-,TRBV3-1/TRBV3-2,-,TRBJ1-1,TGTGCCAGCAGGGGGGGAACTGAAGCTTTCTTT,CASRGGTEAFF
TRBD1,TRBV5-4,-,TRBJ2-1,TGTGCCAGCAGCGAACGGACAGGGTACCCCAATGAGCAGTTCTTC,CASSERTGYPNEQFF
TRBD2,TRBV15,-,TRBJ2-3,TGTGCCACCAGCAGAGAAAGACTAGCGGGGGGGCCAACAGATACGCAGTATTTT,CATSRERLAGGPTDTQYF
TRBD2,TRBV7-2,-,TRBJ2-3,TGTGCCAGCAGCGCTAGACTAGCGGGGGGCACAGATACGCAGTATTTT,CASSARLAGGTDTQYF
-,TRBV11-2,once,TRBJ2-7,TGTGCCAGCAGCTTAGATCTAGGACTTTACGAGCAGTACTTC,CASSLDLGLYEQYF
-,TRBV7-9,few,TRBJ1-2,TGTGCCAGCAGCTCTCGATCGGTTGGCTACACCTTC,CASSSRSVGYTF
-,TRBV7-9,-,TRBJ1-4,TGTGCCAGCAGCCCAACAGGGTCGGTTGGAAAACTGTTTTTT,CASSPTGSVGKLFF
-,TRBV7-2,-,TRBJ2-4,TGTGCCAGCAGCTCTCGGAATGGGGCACCCCGAGGAAACATTCAGTACTTC,CASSSRNGAPRGNIQYF
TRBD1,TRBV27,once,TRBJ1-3,TGTGCCAGCAGTCAAACAGGGGGCTGGGCTGGAAACACCATATATTTT,CASSQTGGWAGNTIYF
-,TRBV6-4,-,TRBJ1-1,TGTGCCAGCAGCCCCAAACAGGGAAGGATCACTGAAGCTTTCTTT,CASSPKQGRITEAFF